The TCR beta chain described here comes from a study of T cell changes during pregnancy in multiple sclerosis. Germline assignment: CDR1 SGHVS and CDR2 FQNEAQ. CDR3 length: 14 amino acids. V lost 6 bases to trimming and J lost 3 bases; unmatched junction nucleotides: 3. Measured with immunoSEQ multiplex PCR; TCRdb has only the in-frame clones, and not every one. The sample consists of around 32,000 clones, roughly nine tenths of them appearing once. The source of this sequence is a female donor with multiple sclerosis, enrolled in a pregnancy study. This sample comprised CD8+ T cells from peripheral blood mononuclear cells, obtained in the third trimester of pregnancy. The chain couples TRBV7-8 to TRBJ2-5, with 11 positions matching TRBD2. The CDR3 protein is CASSWGLAEETQYF. In nucleotides, the CDR3 is TGTGCCAGCAGTTGGGGACTAGCGGAAGAGACCCAGTACTTC. Filled out from reference TRBV7-8 and TRBJ2-5, the complete variable domain reads GAGVSQSPRYKVAKRGQDVALRCDPISGHVSLFWYQQALGQGPEFLTYFQNEAQLDKSGLPSDRFFAERPEGSVSTLKIQRTQQEDSAVYLCASSWGLAEETQYFGPGTRLLVL.